The 13 T cell receptor beta chains below were found in one sample sequenced in a study of molecular identifiers for immune sequencing clone quantification. TCRdb redid the calling of the PCR reads with MiXCR, one entry per CDR3 protein. The repertoire holds 600,000 to 650,000 distinct CDR3 sequences, with roughly 21% as singletons. The sequenced sample was naive CD8+ T cells from blood, with Jurkat cell RNA spiked in. Subset reported: FACS-sorted CD8+CD4-CCR7+CD45RA+ naive T cells. The receptors were gathered from a human donor in good health. Some libraries in this study had Jurkat cell RNA spiked in.

This clonotype was seen many times. The chain combines TRBV5-1 with TRBJ2-1, with 14 bases that match TRBD2. In germline, CDR1 is SGHRS, CDR2 YFSETQ. J lost 6 bases, V lost 4 bases, and 3 bases had no gene match. CDR3 length: 15 amino acids. This CDR3 is CASSSGTSGGNEQFF. The CDR3 DNA reads TGCGCCAGCAGCAGTGGGACTAGCGGGGGCAATGAGCAGTTCTTC.

The chain couples TRBV19 to TRBJ1-1; 8 bases line up with TRBD1. The CDR3 covers 16 residues. The V gene end was trimmed by 1 base and the J gene end by 1 base; junction bases not matched to a gene: 5. The V gene's germline CDR1 is LNHDA and CDR2 SQIVND (reference sequence). In nucleotides, the CDR3 is TGTGCCAGTAGTATAGGGCAGGGGGCTCGGAACACTGAAGCTTTCTTT. Protein product: CASSIGQGARNTEAFF.

The chain uses TRBV3-1 and TRBJ2-7; 11 bases line up with TRBD2. This CDR3 has 14 amino acids. J gave up 5 bases and V 4 bases, and 4 bases lay outside the gene matches. Germline CDR1 LGHDT, CDR2 YNNKEL (reference sequence). The CDR3 spells CASSPTSGDHEQYF. The DNA for the CDR3 is TGTGCCAGCAGCCCGACTAGCGGGGACCACGAGCAGTACTTC.

This clonotype was counted a few times. V and J are TRBV7-9 and TRBJ2-7; D not resolved. Germline V CDR1 and CDR2: SEHNR, FQNEAQ (reference sequence). Deletions cut 4 bases from V and 3 bases from J, with 7 bases between. CDR3 size: 12 residues. The CDR3 DNA reads TGTGCCAGCAGCTCAAACAACTACGAGCAGTACTTC. This gives the protein CASSSNNYEQYF.

The chain uses TRBV16 and TRBJ1-6; D gene uncertain. Germline V CDR1 and CDR2: KGHSY, FQNENV. This CDR3 comprises 15 residues. Trimming stripped 4 bases from V and 8 bases from J, with 15 bases between. This chain's CDR3 is CASSPPDAGYSPLHF. CDR3 coding DNA: TGTGCCAGCAGCCCACCGGATGCGGGGTATTCACCCCTCCACTTT.

Ten or more counts support this clonotype. The rearrangement uses TRBV10-3 and TRBJ2-7; D is undetermined. Germline V gene lookup returns CDR1 ENHRY and CDR2 SYGVKD. V was shortened by 2 bases and J by 3 bases, with 8 bases between the two germline ends. CDR3 length equals 13 residues. The CDR3 nucleotides read TGTGCCATCAGTGAGCTTGGGGTCTACGAGCAGTACTTC. Amino acid sequence: CAISELGVYEQYF.

Many counts were recorded for this clonotype. J is TRBJ2-3 and V is TRBV12-5; the D is unclear. Germline V gene lookup returns CDR1 LGHNT and CDR2 FRNRAP. This CDR3 has 11 amino acids. V lost 6 bases to trimming and J lost 5 bases, with 6 bases between them. In DNA, the CDR3 is TGTGCTAGTGGCCCGGAAGATACGCAGTATTTT. Its translation is CASGPEDTQYF.

Regarding this clonotype: A much larger clone lies a single base off, so this may be a read error. The CDR3 protein is CSTRDYTEVFF. CDR3 DNA: TGCAGTACCAGGGACTACACTGAAGTTTTCTTT. The V gene is TRBV20-1, the J gene TRBJ1-1, with D perhaps TRBD1 (5 bases). Germline V gene sequence: CDR1 DFQATT, CDR2 SNEGSKA (reference sequence). The length of the CDR3 is 11 residues.

This clonotype has a count of ten or more. This chain links TRBV7-9 with TRBJ2-7; D is perhaps TRBD2 (6 bases). Trimming took 5 bases from V and 5 from J, leaving 19 bases between them. Germline CDR1 and CDR2: SEHNR and FQNEAQ (reference sequence). The CDR3 length is 15 residues. The CDR3, as DNA: TGTGCCAGCAGCCCCACTACGGGGCGGGACCACGAGCAGTACTTC. Its protein is CASSPTTGRDHEQYF.

In the case of this clonotype: Being one base from a much bigger clone, this may be a read error. The rearrangement uses TRBV10-3 and TRBJ2-7, with no clear D. The germline V and J ends were trimmed by 0 bases and 3 bases, with 6 bases remaining between them. The CDR3 is 13 residues long. Germline values: CDR1 ENHRY, CDR2 SYGVKD. CDR3 sequence reads: CAISESDVYEQYF. In DNA form, the CDR3 reads TGTGCCATCAGTGAGTCAGATGTCTACGAGCAGTACTTC.

In regard to this clonotype: Mismatch with germline at one junction end may stem from a read error. The J gene is TRBJ2-7, the V gene TRBV20-1, with 11 bases aligning to TRBD1. Germline V gene lookup returns CDR1 DFQATT and CDR2 SNEGSKA (reference sequence). The CDR3 has 16 amino acids. The CDR3 is CSARDLGGQGVYGQYF. CDR3 DNA: TGCAGTGCTAGAGATCTTGGGGGACAGGGGGTCTACGGGCAGTACTTC.

On this clonotype itself: A much more abundant neighbour one base away suggests this may be a read error. The CDR3 sequence: CASSQDRGYNGQFF. The CDR3 DNA sequence: TGCGCCAGCAGCCAAGATCGGGGTTACAATGGGCAGTTCTTC. V gene TRBV4-3 combines with J gene TRBJ2-1, with a tentative D call TRBD2 (5 bases). The CDR3 length is 14 residues. Germline V gives CDR1 LGHNA, CDR2 YSLEER.

This clonotype was seen ten or more times. CDR3 coding DNA: TGTGCCAGCAGGCCGGGGACCGCCTACTACGACGAGCAGTACTTC. It specifies CASRPGTAYYDEQYF. The rearrangement links TRBV6-5 to TRBJ2-7; D possibly matches TRBD1 or TRBD2 (5 bases each). This CDR3 has 15 amino acids. V was pared by 6 bases and J by 5 bases, with 20 bases between. Per the germline V gene, CDR1 is MNHEY and CDR2 is SVGAGI.